This paragraph covers one T cell receptor (beta chain) sequence. PCR was performed a second time for roughly 7 to 12 cycles using a sample-barcoded 5' primer and a J-beta primer mix. Sequencing recovered at least 2.5 million CDR3-containing paired-end reads from each sample. TCRdb called the 5' RACE reads again in MiXCR, with one record for every CDR3 protein. This repertoire shows around 1,000,000 distinct CDR3 sequences, under 30% found once; its top ten account for less than 0.75%. This specimen belongs to a study of blood T cells in healthy people across ages. Germline V gene sequence: CDR1 SNHLY, CDR2 FYNNEI. This CDR3 comprises 12 residues. The same sample was also studied in work on T cells of mothers and their children. That work adds: Study donors consisted of a few healthy Caucasian mothers and their six children. Slightly higher but non-significant overlap marked related mother-child pairs versus unrelated pairs.

The origin of this receptor is a girl under 10 years old in good health. Sample: blood. The chain uses TRBV2 and TRBJ2-5; 8 bases are a match to TRBD2. The J call may be incorrect, as the DNA end agrees better with TRBJ2-7. CDR3 in amino acids: CAKRTSIYEQYF. The CDR3 DNA sequence: TGTGCCAAACGGACTAGCATCTACGAGCAGTACTTC.